This T cell receptor (beta chain) is from a study of response to subunit inactivated influenza vaccine (dated by TCRdb to the late 2010s). Regarding the complete study: To follow how T cells responded to a trivalent subunit inactivated influenza vaccine, the researchers relied on deep quantitative profiling of the T cell receptor repertoire.

The library relied on RT-PCR. TCRdb records Illumina HiSeq 2500 as the sequencer. TCRdb handled the public reads itself, with Q25 trimming in fastp and clone calling in MiXCR, and kept productive beta chains. Every CDR3 protein is listed once, alongside the most common genes and DNA of its rows. This sample comprises around 570,000 distinct CDR3 sequences, less than 8% of them detected only once. 10% to 15% of the sample lies in the top ten. Counted from cysteine to phenylalanine, this CDR3 has 17 amino acids. Of all the DNA, just the CDR3 is kept, 51 bases in frame from base 1. CDR1 and CDR2 are read off the germline V gene (reference sequence) as SEHNR and FQNEAQ. Relative to germline, V is missing 5 bases and J is missing 3 bases, with 13 bases of the junction outside any gene match. Overall results and qualifications from the work: It was suggested by the authors that each seasonal influenza vaccination may recruit only a limited number of new T cells.

This clonotype was seen repeatedly, ten times or more. The clone's antigen remains unknown. No base qualities exist here, and no much larger clone lies one base off it. Here the sequenced sample was PBMCs from blood, taken around 25 months after vaccination. The sequence links TRBV7-9 to TRBJ2-4; 7 middle bases align to TRBD1. The receptor comes from a man between 50 and 70 years old who received an inactivated influenza vaccine. Donor details come from another sample of the same person, matched by shared clones. The CDR3 has the sequence CASSRGQASSGKNIQYF. DNA sequence: TGTGCCAGCAGCCGAGGACAGGCAAGCTCGGGCAAAAACATTCAGTACTTC.